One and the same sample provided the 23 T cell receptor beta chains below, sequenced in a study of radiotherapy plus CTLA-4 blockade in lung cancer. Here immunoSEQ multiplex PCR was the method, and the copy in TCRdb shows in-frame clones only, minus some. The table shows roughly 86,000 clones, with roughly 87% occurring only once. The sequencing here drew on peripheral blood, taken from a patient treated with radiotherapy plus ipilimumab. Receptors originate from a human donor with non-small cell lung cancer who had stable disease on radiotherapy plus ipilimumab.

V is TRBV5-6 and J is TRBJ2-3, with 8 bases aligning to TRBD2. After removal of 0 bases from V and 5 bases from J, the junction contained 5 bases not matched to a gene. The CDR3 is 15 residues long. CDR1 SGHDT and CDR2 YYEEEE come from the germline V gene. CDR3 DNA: TGTGCCAGCAGCTTGGACGGGGGGGCCGTAGATACGCAGTATTTT. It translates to CASSLDGGAVDTQYF.

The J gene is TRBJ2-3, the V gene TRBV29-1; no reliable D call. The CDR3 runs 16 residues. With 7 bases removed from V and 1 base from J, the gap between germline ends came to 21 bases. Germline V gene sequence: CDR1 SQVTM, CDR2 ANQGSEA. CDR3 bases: TGCAGCGCTGACAACCTTCACGGCTTTGGCACAGATACGCAGTATTTT. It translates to CSADNLHGFGTDTQYF.

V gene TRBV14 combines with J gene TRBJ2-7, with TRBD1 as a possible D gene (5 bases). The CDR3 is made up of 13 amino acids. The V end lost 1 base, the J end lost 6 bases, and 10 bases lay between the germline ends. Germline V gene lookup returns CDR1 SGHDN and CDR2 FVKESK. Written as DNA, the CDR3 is TGTGCCAGCAGCCAAGTTATAGGGGCCGAGCAGTACTTC. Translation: CASSQVIGAEQYF. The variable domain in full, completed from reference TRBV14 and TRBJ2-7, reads EAGVTQFPSHSVIEKGQTVTLRCDPISGHDNLYWYRRVMGKEIKFLLHFVKESKQDESGMPNNRFLAERTGGTYSTLKVQPAELEDSGVYFCASSQVIGAEQYFGPGTRLTVT.

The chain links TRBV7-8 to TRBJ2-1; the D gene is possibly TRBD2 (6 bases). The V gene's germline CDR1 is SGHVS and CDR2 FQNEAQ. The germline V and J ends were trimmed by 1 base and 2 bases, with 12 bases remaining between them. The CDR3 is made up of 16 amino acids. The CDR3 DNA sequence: TGTGCCAGCAGCTTAGGGGGCGGGAAGACCTACAATGAGCAGTTCTTC. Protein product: CASSLGGGKTYNEQFF. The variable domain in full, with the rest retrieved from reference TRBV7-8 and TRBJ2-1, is GAGVSQSPRYKVAKRGQDVALRCDPISGHVSLFWYQQALGQGPEFLTYFQNEAQLDKSGLPSDRFFAERPEGSVSTLKIQRTQQEDSAVYLCASSLGGGKTYNEQFFGPGTRLTVL.

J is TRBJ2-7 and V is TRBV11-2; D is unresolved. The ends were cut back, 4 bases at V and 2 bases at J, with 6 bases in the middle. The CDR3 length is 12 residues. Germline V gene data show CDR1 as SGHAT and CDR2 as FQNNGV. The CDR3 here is CASSSNAYEQYF. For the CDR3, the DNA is TGTGCCAGCAGCTCTAACGCCTACGAGCAGTACTTC.

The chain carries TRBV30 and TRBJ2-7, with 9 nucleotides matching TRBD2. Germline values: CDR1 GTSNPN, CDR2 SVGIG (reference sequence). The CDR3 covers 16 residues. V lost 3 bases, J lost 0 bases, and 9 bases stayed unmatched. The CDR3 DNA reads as TGTGCCTGGAGCAACGTAGCGGGGGACGGCTCCTACGAGCAGTACTTC. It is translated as CAWSNVAGDGSYEQYF.

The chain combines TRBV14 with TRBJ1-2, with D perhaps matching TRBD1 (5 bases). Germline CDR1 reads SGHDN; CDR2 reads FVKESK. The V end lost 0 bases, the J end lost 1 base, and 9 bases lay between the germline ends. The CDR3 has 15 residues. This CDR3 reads CASSQEGTHNYGYTF. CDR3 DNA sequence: TGTGCCAGCAGCCAAGAGGGGACTCATAACTATGGCTACACCTTC.

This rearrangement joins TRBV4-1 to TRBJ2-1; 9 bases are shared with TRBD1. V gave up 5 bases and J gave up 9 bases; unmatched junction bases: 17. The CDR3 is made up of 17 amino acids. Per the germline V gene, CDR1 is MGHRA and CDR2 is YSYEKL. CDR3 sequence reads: CASSYRLMGQGRGEQFF. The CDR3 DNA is TGCGCCAGCAGCTATCGACTTATGGGACAGGGTAGAGGTGAGCAGTTCTTC.

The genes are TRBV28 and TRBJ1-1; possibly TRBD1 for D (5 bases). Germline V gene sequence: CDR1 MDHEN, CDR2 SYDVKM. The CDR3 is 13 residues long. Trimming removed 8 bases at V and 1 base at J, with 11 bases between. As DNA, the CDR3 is TGTGCCAGCGGAGATGACAGGAACACTGAAGCTTTCTTT. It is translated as CASGDDRNTEAFF.

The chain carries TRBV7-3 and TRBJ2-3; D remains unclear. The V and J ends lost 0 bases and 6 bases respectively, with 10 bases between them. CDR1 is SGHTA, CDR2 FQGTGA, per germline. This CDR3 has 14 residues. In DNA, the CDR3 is TGTGCCAGCAGCTTAACACCCCTGGGCGATACGCAGTATTTT. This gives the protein CASSLTPLGDTQYF.

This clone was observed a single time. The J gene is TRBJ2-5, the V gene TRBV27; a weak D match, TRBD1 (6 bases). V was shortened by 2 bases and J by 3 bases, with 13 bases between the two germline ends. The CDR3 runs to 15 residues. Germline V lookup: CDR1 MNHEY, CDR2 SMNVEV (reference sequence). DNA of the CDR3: TGTGCCAGCAGTTTAATGGGACAAGAAGAAGAGACCCAGTACTTC. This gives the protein CASSLMGQEEETQYF.

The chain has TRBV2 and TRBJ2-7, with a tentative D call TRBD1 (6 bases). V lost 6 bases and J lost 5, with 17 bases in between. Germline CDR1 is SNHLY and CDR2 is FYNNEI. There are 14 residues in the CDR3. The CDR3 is CASSPQGLRDEQYF. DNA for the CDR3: TGTGCCAGCAGCCCTCAGGGGTTGAGGGACGAGCAGTACTTC.

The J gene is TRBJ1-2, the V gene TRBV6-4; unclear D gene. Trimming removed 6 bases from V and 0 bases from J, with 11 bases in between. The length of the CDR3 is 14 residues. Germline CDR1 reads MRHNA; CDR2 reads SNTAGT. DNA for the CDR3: TGTGCCAGCAGCACAAGAAAAGCTAACTATGGCTACACCTTC. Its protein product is CASSTRKANYGYTF.

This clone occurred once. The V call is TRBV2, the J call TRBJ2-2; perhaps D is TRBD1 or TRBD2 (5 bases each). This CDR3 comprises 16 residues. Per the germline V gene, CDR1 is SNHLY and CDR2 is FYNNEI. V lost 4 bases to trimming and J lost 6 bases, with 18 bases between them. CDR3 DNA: TGTGCCAGCAGTGCCATACCGGGACGGGCGCCCGGGGAGCTGTTTTTT. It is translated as CASSAIPGRAPGELFF.

The CDR3 loop reads CASSEVLAVTGELFF. CDR3 sequence (DNA): TGTGCCAGCAGTGAAGTTTTAGCAGTTACCGGGGAGCTGTTTTTT. The rearrangement links TRBV6-1 to TRBJ2-2; D is unclear. Germline-derived CDR1 and CDR2 are MNHNS and SASEGT. There are 15 residues in the CDR3. The germline V and J ends were trimmed by 1 base and 5 bases, with 11 bases remaining between them.

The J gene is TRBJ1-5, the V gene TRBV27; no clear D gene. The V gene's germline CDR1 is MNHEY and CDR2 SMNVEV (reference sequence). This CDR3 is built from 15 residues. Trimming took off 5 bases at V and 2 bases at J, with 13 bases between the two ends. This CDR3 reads CASSKAGGRNQPQHF. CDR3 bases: TGTGCCAGCAGTAAGGCCGGAGGGCGCAATCAGCCCCAGCATTTT.

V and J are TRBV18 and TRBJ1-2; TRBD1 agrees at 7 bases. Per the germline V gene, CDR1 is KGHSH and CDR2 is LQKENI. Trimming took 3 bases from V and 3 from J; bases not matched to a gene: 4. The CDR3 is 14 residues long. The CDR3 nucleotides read TGTGCCAGCTCACCTCAGGGGGGTGACTATGGCTACACCTTC. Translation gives CASSPQGGDYGYTF.

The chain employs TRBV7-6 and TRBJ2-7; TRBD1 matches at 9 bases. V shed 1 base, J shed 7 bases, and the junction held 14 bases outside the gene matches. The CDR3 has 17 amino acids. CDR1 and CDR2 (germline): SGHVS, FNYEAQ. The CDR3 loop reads CASSLGLGDRALREQYF. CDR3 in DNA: TGTGCCAGCAGCTTAGGGTTGGGGGACAGGGCCTTGAGGGAGCAGTACTTC. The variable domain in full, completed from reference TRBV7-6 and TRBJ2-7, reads GAGVSQSPRYKVTKRGQDVALRCDPISGHVSLYWYRQALGQGPEFLTYFNYEAQQDKSGLPNDRFSAERPEGSISTLTIQRTEQRDSAMYRCASSLGLGDRALREQYFGPGTRLTVT.

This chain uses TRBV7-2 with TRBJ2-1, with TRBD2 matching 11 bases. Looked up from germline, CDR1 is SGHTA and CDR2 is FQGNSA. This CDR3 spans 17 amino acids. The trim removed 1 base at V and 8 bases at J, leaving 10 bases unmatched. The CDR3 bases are TGTGCCAGCAGCTTAGATGGAAGGACTAGCGGGTTTTATGAGCAGTTCTTC. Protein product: CASSLDGRTSGFYEQFF.

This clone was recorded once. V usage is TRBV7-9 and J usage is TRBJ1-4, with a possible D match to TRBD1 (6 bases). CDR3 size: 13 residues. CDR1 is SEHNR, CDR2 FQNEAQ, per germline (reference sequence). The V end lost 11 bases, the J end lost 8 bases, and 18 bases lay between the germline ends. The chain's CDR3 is CAGKRGVREKLFF. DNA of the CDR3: TGTGCCGGGAAGAGGGGGGTGAGGGAAAAACTGTTTTTT.

CDR3 sequence reads: CASSALTSVETQYF. In DNA, the CDR3 is TGTGCCAGCAGCGCCCTAACTAGCGTGGAGACCCAGTACTTC. The V gene is TRBV7-7, the J gene TRBJ2-5; 7 bases are shared with TRBD2. The V and J ends lost 5 bases and 5 bases, in that order; junction bases with no gene match: 8. CDR1 SSHAT and CDR2 FNYEAQ come from the germline V gene (reference sequence). This CDR3 region has 14 residues.

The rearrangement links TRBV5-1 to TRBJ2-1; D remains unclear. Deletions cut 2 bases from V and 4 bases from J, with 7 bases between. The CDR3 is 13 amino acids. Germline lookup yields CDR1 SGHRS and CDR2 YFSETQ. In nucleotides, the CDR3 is TGCGCCAGCAGCTTCTACCAGTACAATGAGCAGTTCTTC. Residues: CASSFYQYNEQFF.

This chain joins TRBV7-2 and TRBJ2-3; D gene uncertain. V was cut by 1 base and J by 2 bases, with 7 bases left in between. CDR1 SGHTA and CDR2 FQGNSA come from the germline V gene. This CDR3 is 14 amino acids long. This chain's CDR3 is CASSLGSHTDTQYF. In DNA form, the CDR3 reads TGTGCCAGCAGCTTAGGCTCACACACAGATACGCAGTATTTT.